This TCR beta chain was identified in a study of blood T cells in healthy people across ages. The sample holds a few counts of this clonotype. Its target is not known. Whole-study findings and limits: TCR beta diversity was tightly associated with the proportion of naive T cells. Roughly linearly, TCR beta diversity per million T cells fell as age increased.

The germline V gene has CDR1 MDHEN and CDR2 SYDVKM. This CDR3 has 14 amino acids. V gave up 2 bases and J gave up 12 bases, with 17 bases separating them. In each sample, at least 7 million PBMCs were isolated. A second PCR of 7 to 11 cycles used a sample-barcoded 5' primer and a J-beta primer mix. Researchers report that a template-switch adaptor with 12 random nucleotides tagged each cDNA molecule. TCRdb reprocessed the 5' RACE reads via MiXCR and lists one record per CDR3 protein. This table has roughly 800,000 distinct CDR3 sequences, approximately 55% appearing once. This TCR derives from a man at least 80 years old in good health. What was sequenced was blood. The chain recombines TRBV28 with TRBJ2-1; maybe TRBD2 (7 bases). CDR3 protein: CASSLRDFAGAQFF. CDR3 bases: TGTGCCAGCAGTTTAAGGGACTTCGCGGGGGCGCAGTTCTTC. The full variable domain, rest sourced from reference TRBV28 and TRBJ2-1, is DVKVTQSSRYLVKRTGEKVFLECVQDMDHENMFWYRQDPGLGLRLIYFSYDVKMKEKGDIPEGYSVSREKKERFSLILESASTNQTSMYLCASSLRDFAGAQFFGPGTRLTVL.